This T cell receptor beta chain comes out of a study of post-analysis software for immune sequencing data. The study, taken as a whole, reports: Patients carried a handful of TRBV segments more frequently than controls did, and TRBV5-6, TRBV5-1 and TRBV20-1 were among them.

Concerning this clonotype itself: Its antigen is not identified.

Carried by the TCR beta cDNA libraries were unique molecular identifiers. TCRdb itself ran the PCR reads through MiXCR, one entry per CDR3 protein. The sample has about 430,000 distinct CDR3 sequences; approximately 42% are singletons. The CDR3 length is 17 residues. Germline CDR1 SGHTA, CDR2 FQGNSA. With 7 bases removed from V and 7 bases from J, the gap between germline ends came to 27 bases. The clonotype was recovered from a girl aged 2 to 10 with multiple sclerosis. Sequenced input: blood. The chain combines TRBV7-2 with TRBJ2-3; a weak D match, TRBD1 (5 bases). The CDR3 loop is CASNLPGKGHTHYTQYF. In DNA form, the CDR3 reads TGTGCCAGCAACCTTCCAGGGAAAGGGCACACACACTATACGCAGTATTTT.